A selection of T cell receptor beta chains follows, all from one sample in a study of Ad26.COV2.S vaccination and SARS-CoV-2 variants. Profiling relied on immunoSEQ multiplex PCR, and the TCRdb table lists in-frame clones only, not all of them. The profile shows about 500,000 clones, nearly 90% of them singletons. Sequencing used peripheral blood, obtained in a trial of Ad26.COV2.S vaccine versus placebo. The receptors stem from a person aged 18 to 59 who received the Ad26.COV2.S COVID-19 vaccine or a placebo. CDR3s leave out the opening cysteine and the closing phenylalanine or tryptophan. Each record gives: V gene, J gene, CDR3 protein.

TRBV5-1	TRBJ1-1	ASALLTGVNTEAF
TRBV7-9	TRBJ2-7	ASSGDSHTYEQY
TRBV7-2	TRBJ2-7	ASSFKGVHEQY
TRBV2	TRBJ1-1	ASSDRKGATEAF
TRBV15	TRBJ2-1	ATSSRPGLAGEQF
TRBV2	TRBJ1-4	ASSEFFEKLF
TRBV13	TRBJ2-1	ASRLGAGGPGNEQF
TRBV6-1	TRBJ2-1	ASSDYGKKGNNEQF
TRBV7-2	TRBJ1-5	ASSLGGPISNQPQH
TRBV3-1/TRBV3-2	TRBJ2-1	ASSPRPGYNEQF
TRBV5-8	TRBJ1-6	ASSGGQAHSPLH
TRBV3-1/TRBV3-2	TRBJ2-7	ASSRDYEQY
TRBV18	TRBJ2-5	ASSPSLAEQETQY
TRBV7-9	TRBJ2-1	ASSLGTSPTNEQF
TRBV3-1/TRBV3-2	TRBJ1-1	ASSPYREINTEAF
TRBV9	TRBJ2-3	ASSQPASGAREY
TRBV6-5	TRBJ1-2	ASSSVRGGYT
TRBV9	TRBJ2-7	ASSVGDPASEQY
TRBV18	TRBJ1-1	ASSDQGRDEAF
TRBV28	TRBJ1-2	ASSPRSDRGHGYT
TRBV4-1	TRBJ2-3	ASSQVYWELSTDTQY
TRBV9	TRBJ1-6	ASSNSGTGSTLH
TRBV3-1/TRBV3-2	TRBJ2-3	ASSTRTSRTQY
TRBV10-2	TRBJ1-1	ASSEGDTEAF
TRBV7-8	TRBJ2-7	ASSLRGGLDRLVNEQY
TRBV15	TRBJ1-3	ATSATPRSSGNTIY
TRBV25-1	TRBJ1-1	ASSEFRGGKLS
TRBV29-1	TRBJ2-3	SVGVTDTQY
TRBV30	TRBJ2-1	AWSVFAFPGGDNEQF
TRBV7-2	TRBJ2-1	ASSSAFGLAGNNEQF
TRBV7-8	TRBJ2-7	ASSSPMAGAQLYEQY
TRBV7-8	TRBJ2-7	ASRPTAGGGFSYEQY
TRBV20-1	TRBJ1-5	SASNDRPYQPQH
TRBV11-1	TRBJ2-5	ASRRGQKETQY
TRBV29-1	TRBJ1-3	SVERGAGNTIY
TRBV6-5	TRBJ1-5	ASSETGSNQPQH
TRBV4-1	TRBJ2-7	ASTPGQGSHEQY
TRBV11-2	TRBJ1-3	ASSLGPAGSIFG
TRBV5-1	TRBJ2-5	ASSLLRLAGETQY
TRBV19	TRBJ1-1	ASSIVGGLNTEAF
TRBV19	TRBJ1-4	ASRERGEKLF